Below, one TCR beta chain is given with its context. The Seattle patients, enrolled during active infection, were followed longitudinally. CDR1 and CDR2 from the germline V gene are MNHEY and SMNVEV (reference sequence). This CDR3 has 14 amino acids. J was trimmed by 2 bases and V by 5 bases; bases with no gene match: 6. This sample is part of a study of blood T cell repertoires in COVID-19. The overall study: COVID-19 samples from acute and convalescent phases originated in the United States, Italy and Spain.

The protocol was immunoSEQ multiplex PCR, while the TCRdb copy is restricted to in-frame clones and leaves out a portion. The sample has 400,000 to 450,000 clones; approximately 90% are singletons. The chain couples TRBV27 to TRBJ2-7, with 7 positions matching TRBD1. The TCR comes from a woman aged 40 to 55 with COVID-19, enrolled during active disease. The sequenced sample consisted of peripheral blood. The CDR3 DNA is TGTGCCAGCAGTGTCCACGGGACAGCCTACGAGCAGTACTTC. Protein sequence: CASSVHGTAYEQYF.